This T cell receptor (beta chain) was found in a study of shared clonotypes between healthy human individuals. The CDR3 length is 15 residues. Germline assignment: CDR1 SGHDT and CDR2 YYEEEE. The ends lost 0 bases at V and 6 bases at J; junction bases unmatched: 7. Some 30,000 T cell genomes, or around 200 ng DNA, went into the sorted-subset replicate PCRs. The data were produced by immunoSEQ multiplex PCR, yet TCRdb's version contains in-frame clones alone and is incomplete. The sample shows roughly 1 million clones, approximately 80% of them seen only once. V and J are TRBV5-6 and TRBJ1-1, with 8 bases lining up with TRBD1. This TCR came from a man between 18 and 35 years old in good health. Some clones in this sample may be carry-over from other donors' samples. Sequencing input: memory CD4+ T cells from PBMCs. Subset specified: CD45RA-negative fraction. The CDR3 DNA reads as TGTGCCAGCAGCTTGGTGACAGGGGCGCCCCCTGAAGCTTTCTTT. This gives the protein CASSLVTGAPPEAFF.